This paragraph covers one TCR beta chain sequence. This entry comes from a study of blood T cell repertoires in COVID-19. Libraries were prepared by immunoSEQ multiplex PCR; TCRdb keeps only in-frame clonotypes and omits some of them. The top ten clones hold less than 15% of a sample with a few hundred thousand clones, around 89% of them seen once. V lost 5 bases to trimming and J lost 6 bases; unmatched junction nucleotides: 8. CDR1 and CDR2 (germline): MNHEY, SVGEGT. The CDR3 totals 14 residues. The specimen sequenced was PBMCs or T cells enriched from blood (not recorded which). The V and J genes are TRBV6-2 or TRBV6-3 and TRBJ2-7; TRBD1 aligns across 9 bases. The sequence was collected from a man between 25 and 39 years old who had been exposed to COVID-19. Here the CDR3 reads CASSQTGGYREQYF. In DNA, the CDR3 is TGTGCCAGCAGTCAGACAGGGGGATACCGCGAGCAGTACTTC.